A selection of T cell receptor beta chains follows, all from one sample in a study of technical replicates of blood from a few donors. The protocol was immunoSEQ multiplex PCR, while the TCRdb copy is restricted to in-frame clones and leaves out a portion. This table has approximately 75,000 clones, approximately 97% appearing once. The sample was T cells isolated from PBMCs. Every receptor here comes from a human donor in good health. Both conserved end residues are part of each CDR3. The D gene is left open where the match is weak. Not every row has a clone size; where given, it reads once, few, many or a size class.

J	size	V	D	DNA	CDR3
TRBJ1-2	NA	TRBV11-2	NA	TGTGCCAGCAGCTCCCACCGGGTGGCAGGGGTTTATGGCTACACCTTC	CASSSHRVAGVYGYTF
TRBJ1-2	NA	TRBV5-1	NA	TGCGCCAGCGGGAATGGACAGAACTATGGCTACACCTTC	CASGNGQNYGYTF
TRBJ1-1	few	TRBV11-2	TRBD1	TGTGCCAGCAGCTCCTCGACAGGGACTGAAGCTTTCTTT	CASSSSTGTEAFF
TRBJ2-7	NA	TRBV19	TRBD2	TGTGCCAGTATCGATCCCCCTCAAGCGGGAGGGCCCCTACGCTCCTACGAGCAGTACTTC	CASIDPPQAGGPLRSYEQYF
TRBJ2-6	once	TRBV2	NA	TGTGCCAGCAGACACCCGACAGGATCGGACTCTGGGGCCAACGTCCTGACTTTC	CASRHPTGSDSGANVLTF
TRBJ1-1	NA	TRBV6-1	TRBD1	TGTGCCAGCGTAAGGACAGGGTGGGGCACTGAAGCTTTCTTT	CASVRTGWGTEAFF
TRBJ2-1	NA	TRBV4-2	NA	TGTGCCAGCAGCCAAAATGAAGGGGTCTACAATGAGCAGTTCTTC	CASSQNEGVYNEQFF
TRBJ2-3	NA	TRBV28	NA	TGTGCCAGTTCCGTTGATACGCAGTATTTT	CASSVDTQYF
TRBJ1-5	once	TRBV9	NA	TGTGCCAGCAGCGTAGGTCCAGGTCGCAATCAGCCCCAGCATTTT	CASSVGPGRNQPQHF
TRBJ2-7	NA	TRBV28	NA	TGTGCCAGCAAGCGCGGATCCTACGAGCAGTACTTC	CASKRGSYEQYF
TRBJ2-2	NA	TRBV9	NA	TGTGCCAGCAGCCCTACGGGACACAACACCGGGGAGCTGTTTTTT	CASSPTGHNTGELFF
TRBJ2-1	once	TRBV4-1	TRBD1	TGCGCCAGCAGCCAAACAGGGGGCTTGGCGGTGGAGGAGCAGTTCTTC	CASSQTGGLAVEEQFF
TRBJ1-5	NA	TRBV28	TRBD1	TGTGCCAGCAGCCCCGGGACAGGGAAGAGAGGCGGTCAGCCCCAGCATTTT	CASSPGTGKRGGQPQHF
TRBJ1-5	NA	TRBV9	NA	TGTGCCAGCAGTCAACAGGGATTGAATCAGCCCCAGCATTTT	CASSQQGLNQPQHF